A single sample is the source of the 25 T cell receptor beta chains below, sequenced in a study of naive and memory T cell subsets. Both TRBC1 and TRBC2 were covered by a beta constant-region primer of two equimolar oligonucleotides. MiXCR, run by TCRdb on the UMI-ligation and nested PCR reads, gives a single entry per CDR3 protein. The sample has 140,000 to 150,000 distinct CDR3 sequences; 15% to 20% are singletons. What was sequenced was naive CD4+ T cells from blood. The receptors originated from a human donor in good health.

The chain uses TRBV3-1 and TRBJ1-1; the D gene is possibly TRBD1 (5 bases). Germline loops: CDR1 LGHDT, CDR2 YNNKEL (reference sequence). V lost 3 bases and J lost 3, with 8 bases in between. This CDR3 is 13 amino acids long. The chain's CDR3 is CASSQTVDTEAFF. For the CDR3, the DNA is TGTGCCAGCAGCCAGACAGTAGACACTGAAGCTTTCTTT.

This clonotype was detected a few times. In DNA form, the CDR3 reads TGTGCCAGCAGCCCGACATGGGTAACTAATGAAAAACTGTTTTTT. It translates to CASSPTWVTNEKLFF. The V gene is TRBV27, the J gene TRBJ1-4; the D is unclear. The CDR3 runs to 15 residues. Trimming took 6 bases from V and 1 from J, leaving 12 bases between them. Germline V gene sequence: CDR1 MNHEY, CDR2 SMNVEV (reference sequence).

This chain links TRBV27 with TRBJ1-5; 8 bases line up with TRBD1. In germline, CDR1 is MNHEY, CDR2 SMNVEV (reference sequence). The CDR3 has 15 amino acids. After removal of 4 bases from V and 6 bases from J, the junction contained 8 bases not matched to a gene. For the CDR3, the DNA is TGTGCCAGCAGTTCAGACAGGGGATGGGGTCAGCCCCAGCATTTT. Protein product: CASSSDRGWGQPQHF.

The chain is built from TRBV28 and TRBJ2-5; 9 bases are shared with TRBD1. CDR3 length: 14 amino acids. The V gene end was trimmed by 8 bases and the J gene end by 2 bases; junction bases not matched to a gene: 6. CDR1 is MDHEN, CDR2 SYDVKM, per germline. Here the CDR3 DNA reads TGTGCCAGCTACGGACAGGGGCTACAAGAGACCCAGTACTTC. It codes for CASYGQGLQETQYF.

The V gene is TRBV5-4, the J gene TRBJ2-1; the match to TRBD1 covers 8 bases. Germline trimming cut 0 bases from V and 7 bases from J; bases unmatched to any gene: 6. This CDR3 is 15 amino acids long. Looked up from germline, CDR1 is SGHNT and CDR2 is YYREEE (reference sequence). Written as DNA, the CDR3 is TGTGCCAGCAGCTTGGGACAGGGGTCGGGGAATGAGCAGTTCTTC. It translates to CASSLGQGSGNEQFF.

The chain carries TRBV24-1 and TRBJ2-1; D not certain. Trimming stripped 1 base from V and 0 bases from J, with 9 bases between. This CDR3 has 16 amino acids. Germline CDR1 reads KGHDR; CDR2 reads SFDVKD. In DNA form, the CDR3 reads TGTGCCACCAGTGATTTATTTGGGGTCTCCTACAATGAGCAGTTCTTC. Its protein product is CATSDLFGVSYNEQFF.

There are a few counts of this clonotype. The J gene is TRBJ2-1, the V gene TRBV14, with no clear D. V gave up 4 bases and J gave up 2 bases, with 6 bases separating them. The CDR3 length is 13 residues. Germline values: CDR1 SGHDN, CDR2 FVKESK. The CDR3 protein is CASSPRPYNEQFF. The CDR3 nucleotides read TGTGCCAGCAGCCCCCGGCCCTACAATGAGCAGTTCTTC.

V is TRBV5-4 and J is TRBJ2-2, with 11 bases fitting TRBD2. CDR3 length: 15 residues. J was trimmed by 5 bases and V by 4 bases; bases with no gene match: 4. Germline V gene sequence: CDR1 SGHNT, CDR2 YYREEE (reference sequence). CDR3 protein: CASSQTSGKTGELFF. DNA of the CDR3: TGTGCCAGCAGCCAGACTAGCGGGAAAACCGGGGAGCTGTTTTTT.

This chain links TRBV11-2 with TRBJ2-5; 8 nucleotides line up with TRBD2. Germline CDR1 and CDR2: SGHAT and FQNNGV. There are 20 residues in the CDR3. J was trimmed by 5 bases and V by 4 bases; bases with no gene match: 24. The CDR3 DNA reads TGTGCCAGCAGCTCTAAACCTCCGGGACTAGATCACCTCTCGGGCGAGACCCAGTACTTC. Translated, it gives CASSSKPPGLDHLSGETQYF.

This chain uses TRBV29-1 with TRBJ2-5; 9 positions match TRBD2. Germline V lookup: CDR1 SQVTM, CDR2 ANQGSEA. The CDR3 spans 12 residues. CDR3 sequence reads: CTFSASGKTQYF. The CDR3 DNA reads TGCACCTTCAGTGCTAGCGGGAAGACCCAGTACTTC. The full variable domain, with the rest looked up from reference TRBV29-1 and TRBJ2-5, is SAVISQKPSRDICQRGTSLTIQCQVDSQVTMMFWYRQQPGQSLTLIATANQGSEATYESGFVIDKFPISRPNLTFSTLTVSNMSPEDSSIYLCTFSASGKTQYFGPGTRLLVL.

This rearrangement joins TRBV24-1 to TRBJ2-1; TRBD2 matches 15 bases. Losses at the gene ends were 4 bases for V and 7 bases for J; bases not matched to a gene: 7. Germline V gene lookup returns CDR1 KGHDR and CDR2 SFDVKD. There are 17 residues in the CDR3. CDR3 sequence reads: CATSDQGTSGRTNEQFF. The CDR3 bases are TGTGCCACCAGTGACCAAGGGACTAGCGGGAGGACTAATGAGCAGTTCTTC.

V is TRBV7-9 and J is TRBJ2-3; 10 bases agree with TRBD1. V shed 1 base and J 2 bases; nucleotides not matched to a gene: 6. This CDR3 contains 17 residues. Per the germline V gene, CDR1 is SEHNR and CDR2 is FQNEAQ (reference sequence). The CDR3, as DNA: TGTGCCAGCAGCTTAGGGGCGGGACAGGGGCCCACAGATACGCAGTATTTT. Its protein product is CASSLGAGQGPTDTQYF.

This CDR3 is CASSRGPRGPGEQFF. The CDR3 nucleotides are TGTGCCAGCAGTCGCGGGCCCAGGGGGCCTGGTGAGCAGTTCTTC. The chain recombines TRBV6-5 with TRBJ2-1; 8 bases are a match to TRBD1. J was trimmed by 9 bases and V by 5 bases; bases with no gene match: 12. CDR3 length equals 15 residues. From germline, CDR1 is MNHEY and CDR2 SVGAGI.

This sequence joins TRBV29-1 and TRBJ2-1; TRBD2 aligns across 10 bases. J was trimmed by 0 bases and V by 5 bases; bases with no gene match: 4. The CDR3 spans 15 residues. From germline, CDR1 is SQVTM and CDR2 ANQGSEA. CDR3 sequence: CSVRTSGTSYNEQFF. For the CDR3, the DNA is TGCAGCGTTCGGACTAGCGGAACCTCCTACAATGAGCAGTTCTTC.

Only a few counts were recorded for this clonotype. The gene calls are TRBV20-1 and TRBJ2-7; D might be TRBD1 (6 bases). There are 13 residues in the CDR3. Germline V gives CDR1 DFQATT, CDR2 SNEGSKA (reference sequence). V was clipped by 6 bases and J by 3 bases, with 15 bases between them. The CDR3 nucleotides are TGCAGTGCCGCGAATGGACAGCTCTACGAGCAGTACTTC. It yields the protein CSAANGQLYEQYF.

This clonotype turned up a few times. The CDR3 spells CASSFPAAGVEDTQYF. The CDR3 DNA is TGTGCCAGCAGCTTTCCCGCGGCGGGAGTAGAAGATACGCAGTATTTT. The rearrangement uses TRBV5-4 and TRBJ2-3, with 7 positions matching TRBD2. V dropped 2 bases and J dropped 5; count of bases not matched to a gene: 11. CDR1 and CDR2 from the germline V gene are SGHNT and YYREEE (reference sequence). This CDR3 is 16 amino acids long.

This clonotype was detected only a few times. CDR3 region: CASSLYPSSYEQYF. For the CDR3, the DNA is TGTGCCAGCAGTTTGTACCCCAGCTCCTACGAGCAGTACTTC. The chain employs TRBV28 and TRBJ2-7; D is undetermined. Per germline, CDR1 MDHEN and CDR2 SYDVKM. The length of the CDR3 is 14 residues. The V and J ends lost 3 bases and 0 bases respectively, with 9 bases between them.

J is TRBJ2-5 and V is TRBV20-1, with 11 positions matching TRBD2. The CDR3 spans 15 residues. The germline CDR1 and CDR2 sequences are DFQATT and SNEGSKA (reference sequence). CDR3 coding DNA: TGCAGCGGCTCGCCGGGACTAGCGGACCAAGAGACCCAGTACTTC. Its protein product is CSGSPGLADQETQYF.

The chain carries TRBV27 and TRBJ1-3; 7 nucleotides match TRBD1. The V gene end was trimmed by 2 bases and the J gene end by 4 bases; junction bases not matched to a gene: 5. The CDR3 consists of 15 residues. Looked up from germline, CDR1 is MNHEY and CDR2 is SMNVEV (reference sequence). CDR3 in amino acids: CASSLEGGPGNTIYF. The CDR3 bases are TGTGCCAGCAGTTTAGAAGGGGGCCCCGGAAACACCATATATTTT.

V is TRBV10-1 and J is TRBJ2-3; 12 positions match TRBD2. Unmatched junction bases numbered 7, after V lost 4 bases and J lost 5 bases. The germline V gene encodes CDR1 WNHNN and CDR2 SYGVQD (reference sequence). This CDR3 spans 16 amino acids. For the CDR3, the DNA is TGCGCCAGCAGTGTTGGCGTGACTAGCGGGAGAGATACGCAGTATTTT. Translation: CASSVGVTSGRDTQYF.

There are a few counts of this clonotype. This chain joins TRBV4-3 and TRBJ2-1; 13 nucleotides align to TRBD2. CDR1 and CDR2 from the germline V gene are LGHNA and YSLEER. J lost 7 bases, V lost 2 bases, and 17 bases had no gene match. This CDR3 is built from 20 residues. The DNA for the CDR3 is TGCGCCAGCAGCCAACCCGCAGACTGGACTAGCGGGAGTTCGGTGAATGAGCAGTTCTTC. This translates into CASSQPADWTSGSSVNEQFF.

The CDR3 protein is CASKVGSNTDTQYF. In DNA form, the CDR3 reads TGTGCCAGTAAAGTCGGGAGTAACACAGATACGCAGTATTTT. The rearrangement uses TRBV19 and TRBJ2-3; a weak D match, TRBD2 (6 bases). CDR3 length equals 14 residues. Between the trimmed V and J ends, which lost 7 bases and 2 bases, there was a span of 13 bases. Per the germline V gene, CDR1 is LNHDA and CDR2 is SQIVND (reference sequence).

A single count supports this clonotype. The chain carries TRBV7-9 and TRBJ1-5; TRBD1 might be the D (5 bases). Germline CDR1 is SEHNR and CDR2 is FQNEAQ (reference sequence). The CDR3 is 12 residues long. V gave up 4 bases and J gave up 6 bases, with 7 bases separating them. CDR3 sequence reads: CASSWGGQPQHF. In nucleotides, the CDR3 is TGTGCCAGCAGCTGGGGCGGTCAGCCCCAGCATTTT.

The CDR3 loop reads CASSQEGGSWESVYGTDTQYF. Written as DNA, the CDR3 is TGTGCCAGCAGCCAAGAAGGAGGTTCGTGGGAGAGCGTTTACGGCACAGATACGCAGTATTTT. This rearrangement joins TRBV4-2 to TRBJ2-3, with D possibly being TRBD2 (5 bases). V was trimmed by 0 bases and J by 1 base, leaving 26 bases between them. The CDR3 totals 21 residues. Germline V lookup: CDR1 LGHNA, CDR2 YNFKEQ.

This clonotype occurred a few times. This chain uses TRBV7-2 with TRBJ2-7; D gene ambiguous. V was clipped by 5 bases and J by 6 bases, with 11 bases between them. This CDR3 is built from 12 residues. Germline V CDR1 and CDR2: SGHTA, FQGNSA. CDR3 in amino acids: CASSPNSLEQYF. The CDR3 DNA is TGTGCCAGCAGCCCGAACTCCCTCGAGCAGTACTTC.